Listed below are T cell receptor beta chains from one sample, sequenced in a study of glioma-infiltrating T cells. TCRdb used MiXCR to reprocess the multiplex PCR reads, holding one entry per CDR3 protein. The sample lists about 210,000 distinct CDR3 sequences; more than 25% were seen once. Sequencing was carried out using glioma tissue, nonneoplastic brain tissue, or PBMCs (not recorded which). These receptor sequences come from a human donor with low-grade glioma or glioblastoma, undergoing nonglioma brain surgery, or in good health (not recorded which). CDR3s include the opening cysteine and the closing phenylalanine or tryptophan. A D gene is named only where the DNA matches it firmly. Size is omitted from some rows. Given values are once, few, many or a class for expanded clones.

>TRBV5-8|TRBD1|TRBJ1-2|.
TGTGCCAGCAGCTTTCAGGACAGGGGATTATATGGCTACACCTTC
CASSFQDRGLYGYTF
>TRBV10-3|.|TRBJ1-5|many
TGTGCCATCAGTGAGGGTCGAACAGCATATCAGCCCCAGCATTTT
CAISEGRTAYQPQHF
>TRBV19|.|TRBJ1-1|.
TGTGCCAGCCGTCGAGGGGCCCCGGGAGGGAACACTGAAGCTTTCTTT
CASRRGAPGGNTEAFF
>TRBV6-2/TRBV6-3|.|TRBJ2-1|many
TGTGCCAGCAGTGGGTCGGTAGCGCGCTACAATGAGCAGTTCTTC
CASSGSVARYNEQFF
>TRBV18|.|TRBJ1-2|.
TGTGCCAGCTCACAGGGGGAAGGCTACACCTTC
CASSQGEGYTF
>TRBV12-5|TRBD2|TRBJ2-7|once
TGTGCTAGTAGTTTGGTACTTACCCCCCGGGACTACTCCTACGAGCAGTACTTC
CASSLVLTPRDYSYEQYF
>TRBV27|.|TRBJ2-3|many
TGTGCCAGCAGTTTCTTCCCATCCATGCCAGATACGCAGTATTTT
CASSFFPSMPDTQYF
>TRBV27|.|TRBJ2-7|many
TGTGCCAGCAGATCTCAAGGGACCCCGCAAGAGCAGTACTTC
CASRSQGTPQEQYF
>TRBV9|TRBD1|TRBJ2-3|.
TGTGCCAGCAGCCGGGACAGCTACACAGATACGCAGTATTTT
CASSRDSYTDTQYF
>TRBV15|TRBD1|TRBJ1-1|.
TGTGCCACCAGAAGCCGGACAGGGGTCGACACTGAAGCTTTCTTT
CATRSRTGVDTEAFF
>TRBV27|.|TRBJ2-5|.
TGTGCCAGCAGTTCGGCAGGGATGCGAAAGCAAGAGACCAAGTACTTC
CASSSAGMRKQETKYF
>TRBV28|TRBD1|TRBJ1-4|many
TGTGCCAGCAGTCCCGGACAGGGACCTAATGAAAAACTGTTTTTT
CASSPGQGPNEKLFF
>TRBV6-1|TRBD1|TRBJ1-1|many
TGTGCCAGCGACAGGGGAGGTTTGACTTTCTTT
CASDRGGLTFF
>TRBV4-1|TRBD2|TRBJ2-5|many
TGCGCCAGCAGCCCCACCGGGACTAGCGGGAGTTCCGCAGAGACCCAGTACTTC
CASSPTGTSGSSAETQYF
>TRBV28|TRBD2|TRBJ2-7|many
TGTGCCAGCAGTTTCACGGGGGGCGAGCAGTACTTC
CASSFTGGEQYF
>TRBV6-1|.|TRBJ2-5|many
TGTGCCAGCAGGGATATTGGCGCGGAGACCCAGTACTTC
CASRDIGAETQYF
>TRBV2|.|TRBJ2-5|many
TGTGCCAGCAATGAACTTCTCCTCCTGGAGACCCAGTACTTC
CASNELLLLETQYF
>TRBV3-1|.|TRBJ2-6|.
TGTGCCAGCAGCGCGGTAGGGGGAGGGGCCAACGTCCTGACTTTC
CASSAVGGGANVLTF
>TRBV6-2/TRBV6-3|TRBD2|TRBJ2-1|many
TGTGCCAGCAGTTACTCAACTAGCGGGAGAGGATACAATGAGCAGTTCTTC
CASSYSTSGRGYNEQFF
>TRBV4-1|.|TRBJ2-7|.
TGCGCCAGCAGCCAAGATACTGGTAGCAGATCCTACGAGCAGTACTTC
CASSQDTGSRSYEQYF
>TRBV6-1|.|TRBJ1-1|.
TGTGCCAGCCTCCCCGAACAGGTTTCAACTGAAGATTTCTTT
CASLPEQVSTEDFF
>TRBV20-1|TRBD2|TRBJ2-7|.
TGCAGTGCTAGTAAAGCGGGATTGTACGAGCAGTACTTC
CSASKAGLYEQYF
>TRBV19|TRBD2|TRBJ2-2|few
TGTGCCAGTAGACCTCACCTAGCGGGAGGGCCCGACACCGGGGAGCTGTTTTTT
CASRPHLAGGPDTGELFF
>TRBV5-4|TRBD1|TRBJ2-3|.
TGTGCCAGCAGTCGGACAGGGACCTACACAGATACGCAGTATTTT
CASSRTGTYTDTQYF
>TRBV12-3/TRBV12-4|.|TRBJ2-2|.
TGTGCCAGCAGTTTGCGGGTTAACACCGGGGAGCTGTTTTTT
CASSLRVNTGELFF
>TRBV4-2|TRBD2|TRBJ2-1|once
TGTGCCAGCAGCCAAGACCCTAGCGGGAGCTACGAGCAGTTCTTC
CASSQDPSGSYEQFF
>TRBV7-2|TRBD1|TRBJ2-3|.
TGTGCCAGCAGCCGACAGGGGGACACCGGGGAGCTGTATTTT
CASSRQGDTGELYF
>TRBV29-1|TRBD1|TRBJ2-7|.
TGCAGCGTTGAAGCCCGGACAGGGGTAGGCGAGCAGTACTTC
CSVEARTGVGEQYF
>TRBV27|TRBD2|TRBJ2-7|.
TGTGCCAGCAGTTTATCCGGGACTAGCGGCTCCTACGAGCAGTACTTC
CASSLSGTSGSYEQYF
>TRBV4-3|.|TRBJ2-2|many
TGCGCCAGCAGCCAAGATTATCAGGGAATCGGGGAGCTGTTTTTT
CASSQDYQGIGELFF
>TRBV6-2/TRBV6-3|TRBD2|TRBJ2-1|many
TGTGCCAGCAGTCCACATAGCGGGAGGGTTCGGGGTGAGCAGTTCTTC
CASSPHSGRVRGEQFF
>TRBV29-1|TRBD1|TRBJ2-7|few
TGCAGCGGGGGGACAGGGGGCTTAAGCGGGACCTACGAGCAGTACTTC
CSGGTGGLSGTYEQYF
>TRBV6-1|.|TRBJ2-5|many
TGTGCCAGCTACGAACTATTGAGCGAGACCCAGTACTTC
CASYELLSETQYF
>TRBV29-1|TRBD2|TRBJ2-3|many
TGCAGCGCTGGCGGCGGGAGCAGCACAGATACGCAGTATTTT
CSAGGGSSTDTQYF
>TRBV2|TRBD2|TRBJ2-3|few
TGTGCCAGCAGGTGGCTAGCGGGAGCGACAGATACGCAGTATTTT
CASRWLAGATDTQYF
>TRBV28|.|TRBJ2-7|many
TGTGCCAGCACCGTCGATGTCCCCGCCTACGAGCAGTACTTC
CASTVDVPAYEQYF
>TRBV4-3|TRBD1|TRBJ1-6|few
TGCGCCAGCAGCCAAGTCCTCCGGACAGGGGCGAATTCACCCCTCCACTTT
CASSQVLRTGANSPLHF
>TRBV27|TRBD2|TRBJ2-3|many
TGTGCCAGCAGCCAGCCGGGACTAAGCACAGATACGCAGTATTTT
CASSQPGLSTDTQYF
>TRBV7-9|TRBD1|TRBJ1-1|many
TGTGCCAGCAGCGCTGGACAGGGGGGGACTGAAGCTTTCTTT
CASSAGQGGTEAFF
>TRBV10-3|TRBD1|TRBJ2-7|few
TGTGCCATCAGTGACCGGGACAGTCAATACGAGCAGTACTTC
CAISDRDSQYEQYF
>TRBV19|.|TRBJ2-5|.
TGTGCCAGTAGTTTTGGAAAAGAGACCCAGTACTTC
CASSFGKETQYF
>TRBV20-1|TRBD2|TRBJ2-3|once
TGCAGTGCTAGATGGACTAGCGGGAGGGAGAGGGCTAGCACAGATACGCAGTATTTT
CSARWTSGRERASTDTQYF
>TRBV19|.|TRBJ2-1|.
TGTGCCAGTAGTCCCTACCTACAGGGAGTTGTAGTTAATGAGCAGTTCTTC
CASSPYLQGVVVNEQFF
>TRBV24-1|TRBD1|TRBJ2-7|many
TGTGCCACCAGTCCGCCGGGACAGGGGACCTACGAGCAGTACTTC
CATSPPGQGTYEQYF
>TRBV4-1|TRBD1|TRBJ1-2|many
TGCGCCAGCACCCTGGAGGGACAGGGAAACTATGGCTACACCTTC
CASTLEGQGNYGYTF
>TRBV4-1|.|TRBJ1-2|many
TGCGCCAGCAGCCAATCAGGCTTTGGAAATAGCTACACCTTC
CASSQSGFGNSYTF
>TRBV6-2/TRBV6-3|.|TRBJ1-2|once
TGTGCCAACAGCTACACGTACGTGGCCGAAGGCTACACCTTC
CANSYTYVAEGYTF
>TRBV5-1|.|TRBJ1-5|.
TGCGCCAGCAGCCTGGGTCTCGGCGGAGTTGAAAGGGCCCAGCATTTT
CASSLGLGGVERAQHF
>TRBV6-6|.|TRBJ2-7|.
TGTGCCAGCAGCTTAGATAAGGCGGAAGCAAGACAATACTACGAGCAGTACTTC
CASSLDKAEARQYYEQYF
>TRBV6-1|.|TRBJ2-3|many
TGTGCCAGCAGTCCCCGTCCCGATACGCAGTATTTT
CASSPRPDTQYF
>TRBV20-1|.|TRBJ2-7|.
TGCAGTCTAGCCTCATGGGGCGCCTACGACCAGTACTTC
CSLASWGAYDQYF